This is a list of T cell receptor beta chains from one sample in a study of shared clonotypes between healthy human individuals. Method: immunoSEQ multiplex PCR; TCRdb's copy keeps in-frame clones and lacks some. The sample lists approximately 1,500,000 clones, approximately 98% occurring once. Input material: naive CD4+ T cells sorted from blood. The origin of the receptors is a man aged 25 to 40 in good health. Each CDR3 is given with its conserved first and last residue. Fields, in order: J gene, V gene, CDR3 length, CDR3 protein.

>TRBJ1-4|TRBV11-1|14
CASSLGPAEGKLFF
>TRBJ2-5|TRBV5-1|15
CASSLMASREETQYF
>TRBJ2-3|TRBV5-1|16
CASSLARGQVLDTQYF
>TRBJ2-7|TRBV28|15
CASSLLSGRAYEQYF
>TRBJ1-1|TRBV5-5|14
CASSFAAMNTEAFF
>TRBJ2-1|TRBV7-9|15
CASSLDTSPYNEQFF
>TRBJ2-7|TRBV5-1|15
CASSLAGLVGYEQYF
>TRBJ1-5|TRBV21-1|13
CASRGRRNQPQHF
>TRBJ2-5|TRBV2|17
CASSAAPILGAGETQYF
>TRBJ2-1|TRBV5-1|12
CASSVLQGALFF
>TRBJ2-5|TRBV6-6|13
CATGTGPGETQYF
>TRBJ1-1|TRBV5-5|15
CASSFTYGRNTEAFF
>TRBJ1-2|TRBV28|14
CASSLPRQGKGYTF
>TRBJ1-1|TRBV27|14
CASSLSREITEAFF
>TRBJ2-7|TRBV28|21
CASSLSEGVSRFYERAYEQYF
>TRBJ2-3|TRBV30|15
CAFRTSGPLSNTQYF
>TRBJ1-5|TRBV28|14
CASSLGQVNQPQHF
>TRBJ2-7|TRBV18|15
CASSPNRDRTYEQYF
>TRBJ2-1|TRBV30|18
CAWSVIPWGVAGGNEQFF
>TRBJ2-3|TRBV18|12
CASSPGTDTQYF
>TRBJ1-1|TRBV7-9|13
CASSLLLGAEAFF
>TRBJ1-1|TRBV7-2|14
CASSWAGGNTEAFF
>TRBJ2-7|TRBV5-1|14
CASSVTGNSYEQYF
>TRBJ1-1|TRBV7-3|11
CASSLVGVVFF
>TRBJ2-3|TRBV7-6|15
CASSLASGYTDTQYF
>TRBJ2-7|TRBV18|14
CASSMGQMTYAQYF
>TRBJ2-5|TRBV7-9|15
CASSLGLAGVETQYF
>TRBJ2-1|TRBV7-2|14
CASSRLGSYNEQFF
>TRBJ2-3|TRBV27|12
CASSFFGDTQYF